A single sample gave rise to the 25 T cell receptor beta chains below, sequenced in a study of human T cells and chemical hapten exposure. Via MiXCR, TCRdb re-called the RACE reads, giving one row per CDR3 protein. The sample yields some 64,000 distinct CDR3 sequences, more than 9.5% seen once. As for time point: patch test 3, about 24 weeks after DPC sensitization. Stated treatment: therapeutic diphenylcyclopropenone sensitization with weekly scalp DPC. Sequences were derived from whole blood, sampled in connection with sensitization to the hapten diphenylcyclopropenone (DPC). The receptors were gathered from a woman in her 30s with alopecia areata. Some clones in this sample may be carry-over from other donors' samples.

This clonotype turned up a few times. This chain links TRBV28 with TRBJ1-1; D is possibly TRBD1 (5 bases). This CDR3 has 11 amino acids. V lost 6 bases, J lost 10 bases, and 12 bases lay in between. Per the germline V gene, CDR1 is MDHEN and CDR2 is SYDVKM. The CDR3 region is CASSLRAAAFF. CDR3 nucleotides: TGTGCCAGCAGCCTCAGGGCCGCAGCTTTCTTT.

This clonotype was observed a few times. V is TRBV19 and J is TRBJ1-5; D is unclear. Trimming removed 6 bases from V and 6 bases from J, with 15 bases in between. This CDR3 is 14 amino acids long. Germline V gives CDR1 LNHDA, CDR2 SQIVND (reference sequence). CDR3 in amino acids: CASSRTSDGQPQHF. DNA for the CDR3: TGTGCCAGTAGCCGGACTTCCGATGGTCAGCCCCAGCATTTT.

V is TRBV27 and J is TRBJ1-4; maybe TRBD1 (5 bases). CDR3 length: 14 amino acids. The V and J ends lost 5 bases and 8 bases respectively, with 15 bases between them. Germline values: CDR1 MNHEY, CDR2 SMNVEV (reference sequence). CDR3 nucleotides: TGTGCCAGCAGTAATTGGGGGAATGGAGAAAAACTGTTTTTT. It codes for CASSNWGNGEKLFF. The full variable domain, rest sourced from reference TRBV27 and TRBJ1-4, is EAQVTQNPRYLITVTGKKLTVTCSQNMNHEYMSWYRQDPGLGLRQIYYSMNVEVTDKGDVPEGYKVSRKEKRNFPLILESPSPNQTSLYFCASSNWGNGEKLFFGSGTQLSVL.

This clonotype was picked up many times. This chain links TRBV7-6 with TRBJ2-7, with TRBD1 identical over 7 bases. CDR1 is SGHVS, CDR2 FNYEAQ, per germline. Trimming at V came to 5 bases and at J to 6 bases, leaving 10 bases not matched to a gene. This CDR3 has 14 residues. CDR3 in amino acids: CASSLGRTGSEQYF. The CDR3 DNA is TGTGCCAGCAGCCTGGGACGGACAGGTTCCGAGCAGTACTTC. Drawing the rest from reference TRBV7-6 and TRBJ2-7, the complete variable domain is GAGVSQSPRYKVTKRGQDVALRCDPISGHVSLYWYRQALGQGPEFLTYFNYEAQQDKSGLPNDRFSAERPEGSISTLTIQRTEQRDSAMYRCASSLGRTGSEQYFGPGTRLTVT.

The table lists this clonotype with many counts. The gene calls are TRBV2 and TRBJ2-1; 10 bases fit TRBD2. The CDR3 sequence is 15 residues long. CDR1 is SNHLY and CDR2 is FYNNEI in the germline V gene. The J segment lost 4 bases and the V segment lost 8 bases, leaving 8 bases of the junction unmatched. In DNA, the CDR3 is TGTGCCAGCGGAGGACTAGCGGAGCTTTACAATGAGCAGTTCTTC. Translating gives CASGGLAELYNEQFF.

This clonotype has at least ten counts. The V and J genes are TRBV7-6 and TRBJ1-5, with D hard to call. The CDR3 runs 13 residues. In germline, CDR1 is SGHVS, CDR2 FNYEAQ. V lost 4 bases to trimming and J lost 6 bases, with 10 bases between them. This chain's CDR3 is CASSSVRGQPQHF. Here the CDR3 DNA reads TGTGCCAGCAGCTCGGTTCGCGGTCAGCCCCAGCATTTT. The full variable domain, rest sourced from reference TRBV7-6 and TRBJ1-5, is GAGVSQSPRYKVTKRGQDVALRCDPISGHVSLYWYRQALGQGPEFLTYFNYEAQQDKSGLPNDRFSAERPEGSISTLTIQRTEQRDSAMYRCASSSVRGQPQHFGDGTRLSIL.

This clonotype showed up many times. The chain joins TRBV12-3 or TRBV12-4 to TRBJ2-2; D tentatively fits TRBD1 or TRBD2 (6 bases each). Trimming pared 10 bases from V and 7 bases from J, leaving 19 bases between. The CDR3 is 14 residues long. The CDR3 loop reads CATRGQGASGELFF. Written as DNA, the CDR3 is TGTGCCACCCGGGGGCAGGGTGCCAGCGGGGAGCTGTTTTTT.

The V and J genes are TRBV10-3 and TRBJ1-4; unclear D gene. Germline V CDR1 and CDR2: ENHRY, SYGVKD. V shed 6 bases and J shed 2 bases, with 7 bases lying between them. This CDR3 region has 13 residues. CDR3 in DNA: TGTGCCATCAGCCAGCTGACTAATGAAAAACTGTTTTTT. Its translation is CAISQLTNEKLFF.

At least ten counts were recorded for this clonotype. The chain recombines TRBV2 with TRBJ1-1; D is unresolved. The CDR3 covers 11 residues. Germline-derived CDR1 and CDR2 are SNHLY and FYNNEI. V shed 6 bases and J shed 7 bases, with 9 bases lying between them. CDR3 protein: CASSRRFEAFF. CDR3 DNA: TGTGCCAGCAGCAGACGTTTTGAAGCTTTCTTT. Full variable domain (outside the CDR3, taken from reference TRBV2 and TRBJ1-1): EPEVTQTPSHQVTQMGQEVILRCVPISNHLYFYWYRQILGQKVEFLVSFYNNEISEKSEIFDDQFSVERPDGSNFTLKIRSTKLEDSAMYFCASSRRFEAFFGQGTRLTVV.

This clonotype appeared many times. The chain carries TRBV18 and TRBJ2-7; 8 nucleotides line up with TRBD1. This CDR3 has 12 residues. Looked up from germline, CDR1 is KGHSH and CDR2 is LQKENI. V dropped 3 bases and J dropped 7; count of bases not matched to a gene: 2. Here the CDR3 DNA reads TGTGCCAGCTCACCTACAGGGGGTGAGCAGTACTTC. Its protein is CASSPTGGEQYF. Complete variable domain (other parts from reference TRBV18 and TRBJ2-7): NAGVMQNPRHLVRRRGQEARLRCSPMKGHSHVYWYRQLPEEGLKFMVYLQKENIIDESGMPKERFSAEFPKEGPSILRIQQVVRGDSAAYFCASSPTGGEQYFGPGTRLTVT.

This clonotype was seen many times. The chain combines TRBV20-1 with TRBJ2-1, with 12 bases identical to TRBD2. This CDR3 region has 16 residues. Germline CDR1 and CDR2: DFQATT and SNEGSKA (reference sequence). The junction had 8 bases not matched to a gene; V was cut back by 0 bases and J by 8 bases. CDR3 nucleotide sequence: TGCAGTGCTAGAGATGGTCGCGGACTAGCGGGACATGAGCAGTTCTTC. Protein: CSARDGRGLAGHEQFF.

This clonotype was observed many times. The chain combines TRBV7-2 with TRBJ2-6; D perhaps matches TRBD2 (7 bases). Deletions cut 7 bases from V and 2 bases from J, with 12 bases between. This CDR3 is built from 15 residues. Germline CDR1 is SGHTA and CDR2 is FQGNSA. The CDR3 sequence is CASNRGAAGANVLTF. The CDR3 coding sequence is TGTGCCAGCAACCGGGGGGCAGCTGGGGCCAACGTCCTGACTTTC.

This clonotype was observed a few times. CDR3: CASRTARHSGNTIYF. The DNA for the CDR3 is TGTGCCAGCAGGACAGCTAGACACTCTGGAAACACCATATATTTT. The chain links TRBV6-4 to TRBJ1-3; TRBD1 is a possible D gene (5 bases). Germline V CDR1 and CDR2: MRHNA, SNTAGT. V lost 6 bases to trimming and J lost 0 bases, with 12 bases between them. The CDR3 runs to 15 residues.

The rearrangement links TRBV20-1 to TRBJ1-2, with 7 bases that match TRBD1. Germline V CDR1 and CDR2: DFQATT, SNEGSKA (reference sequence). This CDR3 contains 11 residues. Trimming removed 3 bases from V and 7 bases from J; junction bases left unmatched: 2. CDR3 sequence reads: CSASTGAGYTF. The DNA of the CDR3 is TGCAGTGCTAGCACAGGGGCTGGCTACACCTTC.

CDR3 sequence: CSATHSRYNEQFF. The CDR3, as DNA: TGCAGTGCTACCCACTCCAGGTACAATGAGCAGTTCTTC. The chain couples TRBV20-1 to TRBJ2-1; D gene uncertain. Germline V gives CDR1 DFQATT, CDR2 SNEGSKA (reference sequence). The CDR3 extends over 13 amino acids. Trimming shortened V by 4 bases and J by 4 bases, and 11 bases separated the two germline ends.

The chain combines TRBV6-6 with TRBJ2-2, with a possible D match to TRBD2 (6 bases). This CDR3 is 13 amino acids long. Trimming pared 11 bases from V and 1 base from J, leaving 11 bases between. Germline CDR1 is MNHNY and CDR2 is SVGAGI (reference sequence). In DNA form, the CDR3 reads TGTGCCGCGGGGCGGGAGAACACCGGGGAGCTGTTTTTT. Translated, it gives CAAGRENTGELFF.

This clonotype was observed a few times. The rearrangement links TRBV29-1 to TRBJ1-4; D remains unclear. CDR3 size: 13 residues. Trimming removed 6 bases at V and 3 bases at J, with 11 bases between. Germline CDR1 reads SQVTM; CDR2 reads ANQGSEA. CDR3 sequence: CSVRVGANEKLFF. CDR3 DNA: TGCAGCGTGAGGGTAGGAGCTAATGAAAAACTGTTTTTT.

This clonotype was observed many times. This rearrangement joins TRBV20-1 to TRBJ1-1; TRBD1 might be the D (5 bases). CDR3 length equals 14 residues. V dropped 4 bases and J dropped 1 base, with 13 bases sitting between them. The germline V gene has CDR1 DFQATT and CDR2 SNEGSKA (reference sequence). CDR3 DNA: TGCAGTGCTATTCGCCCAGGGTGGAACACTGAAGCTTTCTTT. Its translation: CSAIRPGWNTEAFF.

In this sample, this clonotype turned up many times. The CDR3 coding sequence is TGTGCCAGCAGCCAGGGTTTGCGGAACACTGAAGCTTTCTTT. Residues: CASSQGLRNTEAFF. The chain links TRBV12-3 or TRBV12-4 to TRBJ1-1, with TRBD1 as a possible D gene (5 bases). The CDR3 covers 14 residues. The V gene lost 6 bases and the J gene lost 1 base, with 12 bases spanning the gap.

The CDR3 coding sequence is TGTGCCAGCAGCATAAGGCTAGGGCACGAGCAGTACTTC. This encodes CASSIRLGHEQYF. The chain links TRBV28 to TRBJ2-7; unclear D gene. Trimming took off 6 bases at V and 5 bases at J, with 14 bases between the two ends. CDR1 is MDHEN, CDR2 SYDVKM, per germline. The CDR3 runs 13 residues.

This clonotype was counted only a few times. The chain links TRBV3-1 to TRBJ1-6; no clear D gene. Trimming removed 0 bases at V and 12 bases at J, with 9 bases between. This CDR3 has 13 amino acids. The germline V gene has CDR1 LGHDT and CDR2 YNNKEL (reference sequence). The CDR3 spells CASSQDTQKPLHF. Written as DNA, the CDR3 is TGTGCCAGCAGCCAAGATACACAGAAACCCCTCCACTTT.

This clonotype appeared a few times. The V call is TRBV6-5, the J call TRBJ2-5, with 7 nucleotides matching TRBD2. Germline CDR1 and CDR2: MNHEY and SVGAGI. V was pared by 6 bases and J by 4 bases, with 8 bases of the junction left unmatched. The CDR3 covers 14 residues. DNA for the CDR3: TGTGCCAGCAGCCTCGGACTAGACCGAGAGACCCAGTACTTC. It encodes CASSLGLDRETQYF.

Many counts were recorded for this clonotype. CDR3 amino acids: CASSWVRAGLITDTQYF. The CDR3 DNA reads as TGTGCCAGCAGCTGGGTTCGGGCGGGACTCATCACAGATACGCAGTATTTT. V gene TRBV7-9 combines with J gene TRBJ2-3; possibly TRBD2 for D (6 bases). The CDR3 runs to 17 residues. The ends were cut back, 4 bases at V and 2 bases at J, with 19 bases in the middle. Germline assignment: CDR1 SEHNR and CDR2 FQNEAQ (reference sequence).

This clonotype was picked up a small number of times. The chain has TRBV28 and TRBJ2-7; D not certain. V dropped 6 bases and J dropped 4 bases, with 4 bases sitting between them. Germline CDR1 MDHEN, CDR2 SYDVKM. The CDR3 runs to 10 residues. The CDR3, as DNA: TGTGCCAGCAGGGGGTACGAGCAGTACTTC. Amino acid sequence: CASRGYEQYF.

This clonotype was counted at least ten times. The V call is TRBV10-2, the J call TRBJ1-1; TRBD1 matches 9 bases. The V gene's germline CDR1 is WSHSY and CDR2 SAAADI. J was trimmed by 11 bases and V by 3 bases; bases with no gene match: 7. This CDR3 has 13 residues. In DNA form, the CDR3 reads TGCGCCAGCAGTGAAACAGGGGGCTTATCGGCTTTCTTT. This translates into CASSETGGLSAFF.